This T cell receptor beta chain was identified during a study of OX40 agonist ivuxolimab in advanced cancers. Study as a whole: Partial responses were achieved by three patients, of whom one had hepatocellular carcinoma and two had cutaneous melanoma.

Here immunoSEQ multiplex PCR was the method, and the copy in TCRdb shows in-frame clones only, minus some. The sample consists of some 57,000 clones, around 93% of them appearing once. Germline CDR1 is MNHEY and CDR2 is SMNVEV (reference sequence). Trimming cost V 3 bases and J 0 bases, with 5 bases left between them. This CDR3 contains 13 residues. Sample: CD4+ or CD8+ T cells sorted from blood, taken in a trial of the OX40 agonist ivuxolimab. This TCR was sampled from an adult with an advanced solid tumor such as melanoma, head and neck, liver or kidney cancer. The genes are TRBV27 and TRBJ1-1; no firm D call. The DNA of the CDR3 is TGTGCCAGCAGTTTCGGTTTGAACACTGAAGCTTTCTTT. Its protein is CASSFGLNTEAFF.